This TCR beta chain was recorded in a study of cytomegalovirus exposure and HLA in healthy donors. At the level of the study: Across 350 to 500 genotyped donors, 81% landed in the Caucasian-associated ancestry cluster.

Germline CDR1 SGHRS, CDR2 YFSETQ. The V end lost 2 bases, the J end lost 4 bases, and 12 bases lay between the germline ends. CDR3 length: 14 residues. The PCR employed 60 Vbeta primers together with 13 Jbeta primers. Repertoires were generated with immunoSEQ multiplex PCR, while TCRdb's copy carries only in-frame clones and drops some. The repertoire holds about 160,000 clones, with about 80% as singletons. On this clone itself: Its antigen is not identified.

The study's findings and limits: The CMV antigen specificity of a few CMV-associated chains was confirmed through in vitro analysis.

Sequencing input: PBMCs. This TCR was sampled from a man aged 25 to 45 in good health and CMV-seronegative. V gene TRBV5-1 combines with J gene TRBJ1-1, with unresolved D. The CDR3, as DNA: TGCGCCAGCAGCTTTAATAGTGTCGGCACTGAAGCTTTCTTT. Its translation is CASSFNSVGTEAFF.